This T cell receptor (beta chain) was sequenced during a study of blood T cell repertoires in COVID-19 (dated by TCRdb to the early 2020s). For the study in its entirety: Samples from collaborators originated in the United States, Italy and Spain and spanned both the acute and convalescent phases of COVID-19. The material from the prospective study consisted of cDNA or gDNA derived from T cells, B-cell-depleted T cells, or PBMCs. A freely available public database, intended as a resource for researchers studying the immune response to SARS-CoV-2, is where the repertoires were released. Where HLA class I and class II types were available, the types were taken from metadata supplied by the sample provider, not from assay-based typing. The sample metadata nearly always contained a de-identified subject ID, COVID-19 status, age in years and sex. The samples were drawn from the first 160 participants of the ongoing ImmuneRACE study and from 950 to 1,500 subjects provided by 6 global collaborators. Subjects who had been exposed to COVID-19, were actively infected with it, or had recovered from it provided the deeply sampled blood TCRbeta repertoires that made up the dataset.

Participants in the prospective study were enrolled through a virtual design, were aged 18 to 89 years, and lived in approximately 25 United States geographic areas. Cohort assignment in the prospective study relied on participant-reported clinical history from a screening survey and a study questionnaire. Recovered participants in ImmuneRACE Cohort 3 were defined by two consecutive negative NP/OP PCR tests, clearance by a healthcare professional, or resolution of symptoms. Each participant in the prospective study had whole blood, serum and a nasopharyngeal or oropharyngeal swab collected by mobile phlebotomists. Additional blood draws and questionnaires over a 2-month period could optionally be provided by prospective study participants. Prospective study blood samples were shipped either frozen or at room temperature before DNA extraction. For this chain, trimming is 4 bases at the V end and 5 bases at the J end, and the number of junction bases without a gene match is 10. From a lookup of the germline V gene (reference sequence), CDR1 and CDR2 are SEHNR and FQNEAQ. From the cysteine up to the phenylalanine, the CDR3 has a length of 15 residues. This entry keeps only the CDR3 DNA: 45 bases, framed from base 1.

Remarks on this clone: There is no known antigen for this receptor. Base quality data are lacking; no much larger clone is found one base away.

General study outcomes and caveats: Clinical and demographic metadata were provided uncurated, with the amount varying by source and participant.

TCRbeta CDR3 regions were amplified from genomic DNA using the immunoSEQ Assay, a bias-controlled multiplex PCR. In the source study's methods: The number of nucleated cells in each sample was estimated from the amplification of reference gene primers within the assay. Sequence reads were collapsed and filtered to measure the absolute abundance of every unique TCRbeta CDR3 rearrangement. For each sample, productive Simpson clonality was calculated by taking the square root of Simpson's diversity index across productive rearrangements. Entries here come from immuneACCESS through TCRdb and include only in-frame sequences with V and J called. Some clones fail to appear in such tables; in the studies checked, an unresolved V gene covers under half of the shortfall, and the cause of the remainder is unknown. V and J calls and clone size are copied from that table; D and trimming were computed from the DNA. The sample records around 260,000 clones, approximately 85% of which are singletons. The ten largest clones take up roughly 4% of the sample.

The sample consisted of PBMCs or T cells enriched from blood (not recorded which). The origin of this receptor is a woman aged 25 to 39 who had recovered from COVID-19. Recombination connected TRBV7-9 to TRBJ2-5; 7 of the junction bases match TRBD1. The nucleotides read TGTGCCAGCAGCTCTTATATTACAGGGGAGGAGACCCAGTACTTC. This is translated as CASSSYITGEETQYF. Reference TRBV7-9 and TRBJ2-5 genes cover what lies past the CDR3, so the full variable domain is DTGVSQNPRHKITKRGQNVTFRCDPISEHNRLYWYRQTLGQGPEFLTYFQNEAQLEKSRLLSDRFSAERPKGSFSTLEIQRTEQGDSAMYLCASSSYITGEETQYFGPGTRLLVL.